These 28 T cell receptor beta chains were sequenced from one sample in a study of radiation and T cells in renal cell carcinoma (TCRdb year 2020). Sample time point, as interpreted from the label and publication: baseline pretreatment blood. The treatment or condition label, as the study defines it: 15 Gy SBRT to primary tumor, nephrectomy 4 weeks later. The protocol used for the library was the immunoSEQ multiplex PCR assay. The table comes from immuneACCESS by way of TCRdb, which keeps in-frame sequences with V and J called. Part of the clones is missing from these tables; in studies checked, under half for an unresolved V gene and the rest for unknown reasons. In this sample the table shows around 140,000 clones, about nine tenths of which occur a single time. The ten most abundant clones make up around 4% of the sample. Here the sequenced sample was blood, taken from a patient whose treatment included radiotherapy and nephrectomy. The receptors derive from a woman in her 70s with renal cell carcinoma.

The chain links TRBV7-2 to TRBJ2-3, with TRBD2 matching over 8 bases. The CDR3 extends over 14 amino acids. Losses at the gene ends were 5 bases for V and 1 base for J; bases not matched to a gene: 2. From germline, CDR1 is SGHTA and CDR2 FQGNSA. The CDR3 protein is CASSKTSGTDTQYF. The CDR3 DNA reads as TGTGCCAGCAGCAAGACTAGCGGCACAGATACGCAGTATTTT.

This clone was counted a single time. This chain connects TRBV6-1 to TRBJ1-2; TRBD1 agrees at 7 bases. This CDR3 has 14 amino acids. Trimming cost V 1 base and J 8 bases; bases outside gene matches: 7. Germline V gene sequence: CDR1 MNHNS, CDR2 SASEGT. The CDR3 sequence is CASSEVGGGRGYTF. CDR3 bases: TGTGCCAGCAGTGAAGTAGGAGGGGGCCGGGGCTACACCTTC.

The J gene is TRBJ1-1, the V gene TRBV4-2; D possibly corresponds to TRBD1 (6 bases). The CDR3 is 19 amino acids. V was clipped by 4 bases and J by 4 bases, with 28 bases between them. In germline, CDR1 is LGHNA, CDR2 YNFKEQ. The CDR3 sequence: CASSPLKLAGGEFVTEAFF. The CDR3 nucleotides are TGTGCCAGCAGCCCACTAAAGCTAGCGGGGGGCGAATTTGTCACTGAAGCTTTCTTT.

CDR3 sequence reads: CASSLRQETQYF. The DNA for the CDR3 is TGCGCCAGCAGCTTGCGCCAAGAGACCCAGTACTTC. J is TRBJ2-5 and V is TRBV5-1, with D unresolved. V lost 1 base and J lost 1, with 2 bases in between. Germline CDR1 and CDR2: SGHRS and YFSETQ. The CDR3 has 12 amino acids.

The CDR3 nucleotides read TGCGCCAGCAGCACTCACAGGGCCAGCTCTGGAAACACCATATATTTT. This codes for CASSTHRASSGNTIYF. The rearrangement links TRBV4-1 to TRBJ1-3; D possibly corresponds to TRBD1 (6 bases). The germline V gene encodes CDR1 MGHRA and CDR2 YSYEKL. Trimming left V 5 bases short and J 0 bases short, with 14 bases between. CDR3 size: 16 residues.

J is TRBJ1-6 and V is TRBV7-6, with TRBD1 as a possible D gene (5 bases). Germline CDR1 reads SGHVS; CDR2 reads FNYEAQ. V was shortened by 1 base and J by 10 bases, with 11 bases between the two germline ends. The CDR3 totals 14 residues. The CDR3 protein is CASSLGQGGSPLHF. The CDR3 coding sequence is TGTGCCAGCAGCTTAGGCCAGGGTGGGTCACCCCTCCACTTT.

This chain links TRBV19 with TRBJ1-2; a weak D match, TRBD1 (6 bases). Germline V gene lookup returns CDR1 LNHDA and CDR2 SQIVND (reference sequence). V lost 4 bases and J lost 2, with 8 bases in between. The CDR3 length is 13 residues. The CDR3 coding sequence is TGTGCCAGTAGTAAGGGGGGAAACTATGGCTACACCTTC. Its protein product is CASSKGGNYGYTF.

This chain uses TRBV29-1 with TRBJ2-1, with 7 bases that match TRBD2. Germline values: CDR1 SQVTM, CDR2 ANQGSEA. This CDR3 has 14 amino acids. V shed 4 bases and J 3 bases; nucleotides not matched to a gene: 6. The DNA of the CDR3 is TGCAGCGTTGGGAGTGCGGGGGTCTACAATGAGCAGTTCTTC. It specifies CSVGSAGVYNEQFF.

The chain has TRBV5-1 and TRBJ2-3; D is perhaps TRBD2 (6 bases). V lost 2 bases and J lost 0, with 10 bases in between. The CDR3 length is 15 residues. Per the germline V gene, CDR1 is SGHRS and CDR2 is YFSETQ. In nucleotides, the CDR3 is TGCGCCAGCAGCTTACTAGCTACTAGCACAGATACGCAGTATTTT. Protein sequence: CASSLLATSTDTQYF.

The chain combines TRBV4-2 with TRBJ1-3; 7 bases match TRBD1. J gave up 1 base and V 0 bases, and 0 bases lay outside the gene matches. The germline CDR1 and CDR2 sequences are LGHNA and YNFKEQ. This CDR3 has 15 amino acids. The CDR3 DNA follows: TGTGCCAGCAGCCAAGACAGGGGGTCTGGAAACACCATATATTTT. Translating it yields CASSQDRGSGNTIYF.

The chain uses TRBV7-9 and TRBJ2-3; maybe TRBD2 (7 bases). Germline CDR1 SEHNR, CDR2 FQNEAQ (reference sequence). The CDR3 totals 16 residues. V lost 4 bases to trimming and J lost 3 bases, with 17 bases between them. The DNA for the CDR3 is TGTGCCAGCAGCTCATTGGTGGCGGGGGCAACAGATACGCAGTATTTT. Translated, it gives CASSSLVAGATDTQYF.

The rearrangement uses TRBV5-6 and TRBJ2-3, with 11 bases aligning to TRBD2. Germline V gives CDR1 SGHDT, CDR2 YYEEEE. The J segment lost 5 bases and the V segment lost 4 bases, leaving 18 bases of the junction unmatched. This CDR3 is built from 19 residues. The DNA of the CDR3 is TGTGCCAGCAGCCCTGGCCACGGTAGCGGGGGGGCCAAAGAAGATACGCAGTATTTT. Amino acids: CASSPGHGSGGAKEDTQYF.

Here the CDR3 reads CASSREASTDTQYF. CDR3 DNA sequence: TGTGCCAGCAGCCGGGAGGCTAGCACAGATACGCAGTATTTT. This chain joins TRBV7-3 and TRBJ2-3; 7 positions match TRBD2. The CDR3 contains 14 residues. Trimming cost V 5 bases and J 0 bases; bases outside gene matches: 2. Germline loops: CDR1 SGHTA, CDR2 FQGTGA.

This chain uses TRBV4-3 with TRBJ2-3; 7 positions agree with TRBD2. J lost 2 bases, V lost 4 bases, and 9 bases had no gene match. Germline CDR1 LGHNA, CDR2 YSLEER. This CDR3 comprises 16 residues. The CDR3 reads CASSPGGAGDTDTQYF. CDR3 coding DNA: TGCGCCAGCAGCCCGGGGGGTGCGGGGGACACAGATACGCAGTATTTT.

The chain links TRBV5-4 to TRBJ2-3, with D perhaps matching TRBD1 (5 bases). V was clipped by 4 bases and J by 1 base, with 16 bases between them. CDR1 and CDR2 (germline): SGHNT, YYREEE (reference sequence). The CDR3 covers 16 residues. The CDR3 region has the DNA TGTGCCAGCAGCCACATCCAGGGATTTGGCACAGATACGCAGTATTTT. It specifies CASSHIQGFGTDTQYF.

This CDR3 is CASSRTYEQYF. The CDR3 DNA follows: TGCGCCAGCAGTCGGACCTACGAGCAGTACTTC. This chain connects TRBV23-1 to TRBJ2-7; D is ambiguous. TRBV23-1 is identified as an open reading frame with a role that is uncertain. The CDR3 runs 11 residues. The germline V and J ends were trimmed by 4 bases and 2 bases, with 3 bases remaining between them.

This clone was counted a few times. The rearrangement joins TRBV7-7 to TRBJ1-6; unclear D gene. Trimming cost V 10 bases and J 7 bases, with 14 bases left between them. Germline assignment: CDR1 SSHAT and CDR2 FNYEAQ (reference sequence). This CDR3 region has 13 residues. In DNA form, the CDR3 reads TGTGCCACCGCGGAGAGTCCCAATTCACCCCTCCACTTT. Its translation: CATAESPNSPLHF.

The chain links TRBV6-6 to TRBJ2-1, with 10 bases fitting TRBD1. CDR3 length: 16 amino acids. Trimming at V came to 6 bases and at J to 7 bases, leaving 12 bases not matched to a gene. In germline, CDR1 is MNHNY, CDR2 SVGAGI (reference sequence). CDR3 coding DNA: TGTGCCAGCAGACCTACCGGGACAGGGGCTAGGAATGAGCAGTTCTTC. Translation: CASRPTGTGARNEQFF.

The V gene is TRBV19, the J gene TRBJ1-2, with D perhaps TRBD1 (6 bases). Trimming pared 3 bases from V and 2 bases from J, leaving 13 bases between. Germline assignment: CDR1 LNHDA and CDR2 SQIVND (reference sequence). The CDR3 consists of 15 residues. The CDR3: CASSIKGGGNYGYTF. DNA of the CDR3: TGTGCCAGTAGTATTAAAGGGGGAGGGAACTATGGCTACACCTTC.

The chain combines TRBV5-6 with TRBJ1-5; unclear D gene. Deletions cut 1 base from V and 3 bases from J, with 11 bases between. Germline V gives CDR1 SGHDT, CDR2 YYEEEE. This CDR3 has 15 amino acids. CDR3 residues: CASSLRQAYNQPQHF. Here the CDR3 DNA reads TGTGCCAGCAGCTTGCGGCAGGCTTACAATCAGCCCCAGCATTTT.

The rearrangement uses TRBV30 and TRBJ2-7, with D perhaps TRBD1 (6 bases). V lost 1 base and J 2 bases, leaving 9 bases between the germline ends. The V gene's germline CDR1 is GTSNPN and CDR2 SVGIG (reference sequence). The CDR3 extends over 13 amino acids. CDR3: CAWSGTAPYEQYF. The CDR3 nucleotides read TGTGCCTGGAGTGGGACAGCTCCCTACGAGCAGTACTTC. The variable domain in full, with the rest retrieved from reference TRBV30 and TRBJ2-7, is SQTIHQWPATLVQPVGSPLSLECTVEGTSNPNLYWYRQAAGRGLQLLFYSVGIGQISSEVPQNLSASRPQDRQFILSSKKLLLSDSGFYLCAWSGTAPYEQYFGPGTRLTVT.

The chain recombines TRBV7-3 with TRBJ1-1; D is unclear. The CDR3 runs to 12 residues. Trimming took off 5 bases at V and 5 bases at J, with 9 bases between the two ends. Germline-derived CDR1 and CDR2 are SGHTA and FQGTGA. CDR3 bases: TGTGCCAGCAGCAGCGGCGGGACTGAAGCTTTCTTT. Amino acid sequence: CASSSGGTEAFF.

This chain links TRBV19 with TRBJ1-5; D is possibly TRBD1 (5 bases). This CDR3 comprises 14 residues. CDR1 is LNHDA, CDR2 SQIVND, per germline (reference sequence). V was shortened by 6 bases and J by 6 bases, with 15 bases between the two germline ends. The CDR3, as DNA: TGTGCCAGTAGAACTCCAGGGAGAACTCAGCCCCAGCATTTT. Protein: CASRTPGRTQPQHF.

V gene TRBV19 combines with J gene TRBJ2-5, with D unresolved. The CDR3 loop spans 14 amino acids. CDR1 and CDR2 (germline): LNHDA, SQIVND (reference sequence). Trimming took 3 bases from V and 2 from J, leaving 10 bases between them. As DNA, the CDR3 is TGTGCCAGTAGTATCGACACGAAACAAGAGACCCAGTACTTC. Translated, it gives CASSIDTKQETQYF.

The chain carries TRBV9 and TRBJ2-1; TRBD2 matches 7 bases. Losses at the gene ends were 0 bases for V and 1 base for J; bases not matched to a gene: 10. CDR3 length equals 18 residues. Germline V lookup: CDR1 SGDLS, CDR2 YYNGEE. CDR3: CASSVGSSGSTSYNEQFF. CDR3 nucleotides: TGTGCCAGCAGCGTAGGGAGTAGCGGGTCAACTTCCTACAATGAGCAGTTCTTC. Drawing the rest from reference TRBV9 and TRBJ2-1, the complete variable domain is DSGVTQTPKHLITATGQRVTLRCSPRSGDLSVYWYQQSLDQGLQFLIQYYNGEERAKGNILERFSAQQFPDLHSELNLSSLELGDSALYFCASSVGSSGSTSYNEQFFGPGTRLTVL.

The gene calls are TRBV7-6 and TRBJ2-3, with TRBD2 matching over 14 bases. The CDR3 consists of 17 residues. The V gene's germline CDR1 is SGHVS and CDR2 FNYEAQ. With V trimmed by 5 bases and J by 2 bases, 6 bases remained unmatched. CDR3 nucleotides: TGTGCCAGCAGCCCGACTAGCGGGGGGGGTCCCACAGATACGCAGTATTTT. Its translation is CASSPTSGGGPTDTQYF.

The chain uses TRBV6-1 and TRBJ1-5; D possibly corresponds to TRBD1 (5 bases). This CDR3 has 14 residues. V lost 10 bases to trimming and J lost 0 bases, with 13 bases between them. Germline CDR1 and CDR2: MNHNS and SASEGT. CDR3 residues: CAIGGVYSNQPQHF. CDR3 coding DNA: TGTGCCATCGGAGGGGTTTATAGCAATCAGCCCCAGCATTTT.

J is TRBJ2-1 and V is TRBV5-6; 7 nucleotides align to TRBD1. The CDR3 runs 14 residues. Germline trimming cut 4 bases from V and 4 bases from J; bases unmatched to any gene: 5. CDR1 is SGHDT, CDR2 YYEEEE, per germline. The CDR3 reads CASSEGDSYNEQFF. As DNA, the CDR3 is TGTGCCAGCAGCGAAGGGGACAGTTACAATGAGCAGTTCTTC. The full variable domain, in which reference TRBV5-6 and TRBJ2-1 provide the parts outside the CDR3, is DAGVTQSPTHLIKTRGQQVTLRCSPKSGHDTVSWYQQALGQGPQFIFQYYEEEERQRGNFPDRFSGHQFPNYSSELNVNALLLGDSALYLCASSEGDSYNEQFFGPGTRLTVL.